These 5 T cell receptor beta chains came from one sample sequenced in a study of Graves' ophthalmopathy and Graves' hyperthyroidism. From RNA, the CDR3 regions of TCR beta chains were amplified and sequenced. The library came from an HTBI-primed first-round RT-PCR and a second-round multiplex PCR. TCRdb passed the multiplex PCR reads through MiXCR, listing each CDR3 protein once. The data show over a million distinct CDR3 sequences, about 35% seen once. The sequencing input was peripheral blood or thyroid tissue (not recorded which). The source of these receptors is an adult man with Graves' hyperthyroidism.

This clonotype was picked up a small number of times. The chain combines TRBV2 with TRBJ2-3; TRBD2 matches at 10 bases. The CDR3 contains 13 residues. J gave up 4 bases and V 10 bases, and 5 bases lay outside the gene matches. From germline, CDR1 is SNHLY and CDR2 FYNNEI. The CDR3 nucleotides are TGTGCCATCCTTAGCGGGAGGCCAGATACGCAGTATTTT. It encodes CAILSGRPDTQYF.

About this clonotype: This may arise from a read error, as a much more abundant clone is one base away. This chain connects TRBV7-2 to TRBJ1-2, with 12 bases matching TRBD1. The ends lost 4 bases at V and 6 bases at J; junction bases unmatched: 3. The V gene's germline CDR1 is SGHTA and CDR2 FQGNSA. This CDR3 has 14 amino acids. The CDR3 region is CASSWDRGRDGYTF. The DNA for the CDR3 is TGTGCCAGCAGCTGGGACAGGGGGCGCGATGGCTACACCTTC.

The V gene is TRBV7-8, the J gene TRBJ1-2; 7 bases are shared with TRBD1. J gave up 3 bases and V 0 bases, and 4 bases lay outside the gene matches. The CDR3 runs 15 residues. CDR1 is SGHVS and CDR2 is FQNEAQ in the germline V gene. CDR3 DNA sequence: TGTGCCAGCAGCTTAGCGCTCACAGGGGACTATGGCTACACCTTC. Translated, it gives CASSLALTGDYGYTF.

This chain uses TRBV20-1 with TRBJ1-5; no definite D call. V was clipped by 7 bases and J by 3 bases, with 13 bases between them. Germline CDR1 is DFQATT and CDR2 is SNEGSKA (reference sequence). The CDR3 runs to 13 residues. The CDR3 region is CSGSHKINQPQHF. In DNA, the CDR3 is TGCAGTGGTAGCCATAAGATCAATCAGCCCCAGCATTTT.

V usage is TRBV20-1 and J usage is TRBJ1-1; weak D call: TRBD1 (6 bases). The CDR3 is made up of 12 amino acids. Per germline, CDR1 DFQATT and CDR2 SNEGSKA (reference sequence). The V end was cut by 1 base, the J end by 8 bases, with 11 bases between. The CDR3 DNA reads as TGCAGTGCTAGAGGGGGGGGCCCAGAAGCTTTCTTT. It yields the protein CSARGGGPEAFF.